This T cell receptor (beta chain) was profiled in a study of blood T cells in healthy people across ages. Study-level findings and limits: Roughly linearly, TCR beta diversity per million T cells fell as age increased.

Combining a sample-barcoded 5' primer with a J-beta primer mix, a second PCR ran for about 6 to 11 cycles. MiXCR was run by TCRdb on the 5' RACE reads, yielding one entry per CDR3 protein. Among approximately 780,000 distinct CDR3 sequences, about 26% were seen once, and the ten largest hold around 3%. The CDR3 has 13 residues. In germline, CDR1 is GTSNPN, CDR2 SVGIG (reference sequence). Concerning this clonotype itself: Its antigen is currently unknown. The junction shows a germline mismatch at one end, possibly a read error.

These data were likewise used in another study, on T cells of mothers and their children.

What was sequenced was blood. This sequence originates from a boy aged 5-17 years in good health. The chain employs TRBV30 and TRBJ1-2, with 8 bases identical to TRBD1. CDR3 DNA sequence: TGTGCCTGGGGGACAGGAGGAAGCTATGGCTACCCCTTC. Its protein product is CAWGTGGSYGYPF.